Listed below are T cell receptor beta chains from one sample, sequenced in a study of T cell changes during pregnancy in multiple sclerosis. The method was immunoSEQ multiplex PCR; TCRdb's version includes in-frame clones alone and lacks a portion of them. The table records about 48,000 clones, approximately 88% of them present only once. Sequenced material: CD4+ T cells from peripheral blood mononuclear cells, taken in the second trimester of pregnancy. These receptors originate from a female donor with multiple sclerosis, enrolled in a pregnancy study. Both conserved end residues are part of each CDR3. The D gene is left open where the match is weak. Clone size is shown for a subset of rows, as once, few, many or a class of expanded clone.

V gene	clone size	J gene	D gene	CDR3 protein	CDR3 DNA
TRBV9	few	TRBJ1-2	TRBD1	CASGTGNYGYTF	TGTGCCAGCGGGACAGGGAACTATGGCTACACCTTC
TRBV28	few	TRBJ1-5	.	CASSLQDSNQPQHF	TGTGCCAGCAGTTTACAGGATAGCAATCAGCCCCAGCATTTT
TRBV5-5	.	TRBJ2-1	TRBD1	CASRAPGQEYNEQFF	TGTGCCAGCAGGGCTCCGGGACAGGAGTACAATGAGCAGTTCTTC
TRBV28	.	TRBJ2-7	TRBD2	CASRESAGVVGEQYF	TGTGCCAGCAGAGAGTCGGCGGGAGTGGTGGGCGAGCAGTACTTC
TRBV19	.	TRBJ2-1	.	CASSGPRTPTGEEQFF	TGTGCCAGTAGTGGGCCCCGTACACCCACCGGGGAGGAGCAGTTCTTC
TRBV5-1	.	TRBJ2-5	.	CASTPGFEETQYF	TGCGCCAGCACCCCAGGTTTTGAAGAGACCCAGTACTTC
TRBV30	medium-sized	TRBJ2-7	TRBD2	CAWSGRGGSGSEQYF	TGTGCCTGGAGTGGGAGGGGGGGTAGCGGGAGCGAGCAGTACTTC
TRBV19	.	TRBJ2-4	.	CASSIGWRATRAKNIQYF	TGTGCCAGTAGTATAGGTTGGAGGGCTACGAGGGCCAAAAACATTCAGTACTTC
TRBV11-1	once	TRBJ1-1	.	CASSPIQGTFF	TGTGCCAGCAGCCCAATACAGGGAACTTTCTTT
TRBV6-5	once	TRBJ2-7	TRBD2	CASRYTSGASYEQYF	TGTGCCAGCAGGTATACTAGCGGGGCATCCTACGAGCAGTACTTC
TRBV7-9	.	TRBJ1-5	.	CASSSSGGTGNQPQHF	TGTGCCAGCAGCTCTTCGGGGGGCACGGGCAATCAGCCCCAGCATTTT
TRBV5-4	.	TRBJ2-1	.	CASSLGAGRAYNEQFF	TGTGCCAGCAGCTTGGGTGCGGGAAGAGCCTACAATGAGCAGTTCTTC
TRBV18	once	TRBJ1-1	TRBD1	CASSTPQGRYTEAFF	TGTGCCAGCTCAACGCCACAGGGGCGGTACACTGAAGCTTTCTTT
TRBV27	.	TRBJ2-7	.	CASSPLSGFSYEQYF	TGTGCCAGCAGTCCGCTCTCAGGGTTTTCCTACGAGCAGTACTTC
TRBV5-4	.	TRBJ2-1	TRBD2	CASSPRLALGHNEQFF	TGTGCCAGCAGCCCTAGACTAGCGCTGGGGCACAATGAGCAGTTCTTC
TRBV5-1	few	TRBJ2-7	.	CASRPSGLSYEQYF	TGCGCCAGCAGGCCCTCAGGGTTGTCCTACGAGCAGTACTTC
TRBV7-9	.	TRBJ1-1	.	CASSFGWGRTEAFF	TGTGCCAGCAGCTTTGGGTGGGGGAGGACTGAAGCTTTCTTT
TRBV19	.	TRBJ2-2	TRBD2	CASSIVASGSTGTGELFF	TGTGCCAGTAGTATAGTGGCTAGCGGGAGTACGGGCACCGGGGAGCTGTTTTTT
TRBV7-2	.	TRBJ2-3	.	CASSSGTPPYTQYF	TGTGCCAGCAGTTCGGGGACACCTCCATATACGCAGTATTTT
TRBV11-2	.	TRBJ1-2	.	CASSLDSSGSEEGYTF	TGTGCCAGCAGCTTAGATTCTTCAGGGTCAGAGGAAGGCTACACCTTC
TRBV30	.	TRBJ1-3	TRBD1	CAWSEEGGTGVNTIYF	TGTGCCTGGAGTGAGGAAGGCGGAACAGGGGTGAACACCATATATTTT
TRBV4-2	.	TRBJ2-7	TRBD2	CASSQDLGTSGTSYEQYF	TGTGCCAGCAGCCAAGACTTAGGTACTAGCGGGACCTCCTACGAGCAGTACTTC
TRBV21-1	few	TRBJ2-7	.	CASSKALAGIYEQYF	TGTGCCAGCAGCAAAGCACTAGCGGGGATCTACGAGCAGTACTTC
TRBV19	few	TRBJ1-1	TRBD1	CASRPGTGGTEAFF	TGTGCCAGTAGACCCGGGACAGGGGGCACTGAAGCTTTCTTT
TRBV7-2	.	TRBJ1-4	TRBD1	CASSLDRGHEKLFF	TGTGCCAGCAGCTTGGACAGGGGGCATGAAAAACTGTTTTTT
TRBV7-9	once	TRBJ1-4	TRBD1	CASSTNRGLREKLFF	TGTGCCAGCAGCACAAACAGGGGGCTGCGTGAAAAACTGTTTTTT
TRBV11-1	once	TRBJ2-4	TRBD2	CASSATGLASWKNIQYF	TGTGCCAGCAGCGCCACGGGACTAGCTAGTTGGAAAAACATTCAGTACTTC
TRBV30	.	TRBJ1-1	.	CAWSEGVGNTEAFF	TGTGCCTGGAGTGAGGGGGTAGGGAACACTGAAGCTTTCTTT
TRBV30	.	TRBJ2-3	.	CAWSFGRSTDTQYF	TGTGCCTGGAGTTTTGGCAGGAGCACAGATACGCAGTATTTT
TRBV18	.	TRBJ2-3	.	CASSQTARTDTQYF	TGTGCCAGCTCACAAACAGCCCGAACAGATACGCAGTATTTT
TRBV6-1	.	TRBJ1-3	TRBD1	CASSEHLRTGPGNTIYF	TGTGCCAGCAGCGAACACCTTCGGACAGGGCCAGGAAACACCATATATTTT
TRBV7-3	.	TRBJ2-1	.	CASSLRGVDYNEQFF	TGTGCCAGCAGCTTACGGGGAGTAGACTACAATGAGCAGTTCTTC
TRBV21-1	.	TRBJ2-7	.	CASSKGDRAGEQYF	TGTGCCAGCAGCAAAGGGGACAGGGCGGGGGAGCAGTACTTC
TRBV11-2	.	TRBJ2-5	.	CASSLEFGWQGGETQYF	TGTGCCAGCAGCTTAGAATTTGGCTGGCAGGGGGGAGAGACCCAGTACTTC
TRBV7-2	.	TRBJ1-3	.	CASSLGVSGNTIYF	TGTGCCAGCAGCTTAGGAGTATCTGGAAACACCATATATTTT
TRBV7-9	.	TRBJ1-5	.	CASSTIEDQPQHF	TGTGCCAGCAGCACGATAGAGGATCAGCCCCAGCATTTT
TRBV28	.	TRBJ2-2	.	CASSPFEAGELFF	TGTGCCAGCAGTCCTTTTGAGGCCGGGGAGCTGTTTTTT
TRBV7-2	.	TRBJ2-5	.	CASSLSSSRGWETQYF	TGTGCCAGCAGCTTAAGTAGTTCCAGGGGCTGGGAGACCCAGTACTTC
TRBV11-2	.	TRBJ2-7	.	CASSLRTGSNEQYF	TGTGCCAGCAGCTTACGCACAGGGTCGAACGAGCAGTACTTC
TRBV7-2	.	TRBJ2-1	TRBD2	CASSFSGRAYYNEQFF	TGTGCCAGCAGCTTTAGCGGGAGGGCCTACTACAATGAGCAGTTCTTC
TRBV11-3	.	TRBJ2-1	TRBD2	CASSLDRRGNEQFF	TGTGCCAGCAGCTTAGATCGGCGGGGGAATGAGCAGTTCTTC
TRBV7-9	few	TRBJ2-1	TRBD2	CAIPRPGTSTGNEQFF	TGTGCCATTCCGCGGCCCGGGACTAGCACAGGAAATGAGCAGTTCTTC
TRBV4-3	once	TRBJ2-1	TRBD2	CASSQVVVTSGNIVGSYNEQFF	TGCGCCAGCAGCCAAGTCGTAGTGACTAGCGGGAACATCGTAGGCTCCTACAATGAGCAGTTCTTC
TRBV14	.	TRBJ2-7	TRBD1	CASSPQQGAAVYF	TGTGCCAGCAGCCCCCAACAGGGGGCTGCGGTGTACTTC